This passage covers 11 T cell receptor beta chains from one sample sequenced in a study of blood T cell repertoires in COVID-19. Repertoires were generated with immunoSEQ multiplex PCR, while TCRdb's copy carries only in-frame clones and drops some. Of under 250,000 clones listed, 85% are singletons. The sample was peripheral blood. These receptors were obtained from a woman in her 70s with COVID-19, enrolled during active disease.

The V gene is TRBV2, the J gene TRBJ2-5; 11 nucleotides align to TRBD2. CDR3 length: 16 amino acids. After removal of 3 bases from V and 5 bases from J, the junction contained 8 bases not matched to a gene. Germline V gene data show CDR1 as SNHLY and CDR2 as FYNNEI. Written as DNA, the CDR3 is TGTGCCAGCAGTGACTTTGTACTAGCGGGGGTGGAGACCCAGTACTTC. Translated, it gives CASSDFVLAGVETQYF.

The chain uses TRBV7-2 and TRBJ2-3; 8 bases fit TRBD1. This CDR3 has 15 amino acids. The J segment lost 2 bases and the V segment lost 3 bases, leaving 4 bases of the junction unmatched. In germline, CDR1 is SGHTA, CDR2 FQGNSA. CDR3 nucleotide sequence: TGTGCCAGCAGCTTGCGGACAGGGTTCACAGATACGCAGTATTTT. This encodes CASSLRTGFTDTQYF.

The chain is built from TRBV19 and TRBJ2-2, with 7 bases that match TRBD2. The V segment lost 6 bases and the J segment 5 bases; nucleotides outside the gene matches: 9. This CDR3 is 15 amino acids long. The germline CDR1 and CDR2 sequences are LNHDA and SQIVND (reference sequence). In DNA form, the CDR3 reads TGTGCCAGTAGGGGGGAGGGCCGGCAAACCGGGGAGCTGTTTTTT. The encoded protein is CASRGEGRQTGELFF.

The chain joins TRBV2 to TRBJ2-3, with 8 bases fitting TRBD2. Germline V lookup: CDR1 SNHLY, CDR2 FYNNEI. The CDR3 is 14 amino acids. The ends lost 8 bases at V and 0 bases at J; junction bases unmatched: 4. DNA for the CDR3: TGTGCCAGCTATGCGGGAGGCAGCACAGATACGCAGTATTTT. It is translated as CASYAGGSTDTQYF. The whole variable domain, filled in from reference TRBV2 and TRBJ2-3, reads EPEVTQTPSHQVTQMGQEVILRCVPISNHLYFYWYRQILGQKVEFLVSFYNNEISEKSEIFDDQFSVERPDGSNFTLKIRSTKLEDSAMYFCASYAGGSTDTQYFGPGTRLTVL.

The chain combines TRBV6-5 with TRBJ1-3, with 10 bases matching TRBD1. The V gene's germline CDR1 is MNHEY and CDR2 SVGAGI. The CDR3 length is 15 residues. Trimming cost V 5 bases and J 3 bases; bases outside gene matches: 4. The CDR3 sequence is CASSRQGASGNTIYF. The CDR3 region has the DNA TGTGCCAGCAGTAGACAGGGGGCGAGTGGAAACACCATATATTTT.

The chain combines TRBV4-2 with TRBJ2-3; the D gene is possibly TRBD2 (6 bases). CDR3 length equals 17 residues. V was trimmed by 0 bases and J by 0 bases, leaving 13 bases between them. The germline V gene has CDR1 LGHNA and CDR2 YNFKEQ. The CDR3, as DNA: TGTGCCAGCAGCCAAGAAGCCCGGGGGATTAGCACAGATACGCAGTATTTT. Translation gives CASSQEARGISTDTQYF.

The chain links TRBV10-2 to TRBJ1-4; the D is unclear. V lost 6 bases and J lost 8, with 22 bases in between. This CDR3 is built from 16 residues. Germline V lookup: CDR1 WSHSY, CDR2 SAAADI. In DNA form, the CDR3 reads TGCGCCAGCAGAAAACCTTACACCGGGAAAGGGGAAAAACTGTTTTTT. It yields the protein CASRKPYTGKGEKLFF.

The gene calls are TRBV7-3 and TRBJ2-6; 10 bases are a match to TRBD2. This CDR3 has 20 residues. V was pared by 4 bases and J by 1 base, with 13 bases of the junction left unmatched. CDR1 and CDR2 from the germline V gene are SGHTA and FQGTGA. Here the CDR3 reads CASSSDSGGRFLSGANVLTF. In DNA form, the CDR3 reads TGTGCCAGCAGCTCTGATAGCGGGGGGAGATTTTTATCTGGGGCCAACGTCCTGACTTTC.

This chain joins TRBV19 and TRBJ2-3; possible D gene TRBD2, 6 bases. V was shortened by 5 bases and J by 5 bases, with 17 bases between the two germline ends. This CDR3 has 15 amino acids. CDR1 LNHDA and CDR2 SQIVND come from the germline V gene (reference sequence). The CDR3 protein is CASSLRERRVDTQYF. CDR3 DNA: TGTGCCAGTAGTCTCCGGGAGAGGAGGGTAGATACGCAGTATTTT.

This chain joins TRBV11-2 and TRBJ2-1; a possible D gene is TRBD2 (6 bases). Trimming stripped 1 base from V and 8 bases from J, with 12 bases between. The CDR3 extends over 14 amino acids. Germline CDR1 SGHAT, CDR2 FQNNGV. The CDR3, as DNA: TGTGCCAGCAGCTTAGGGACTATGGTGGATGAGCAGTTCTTC. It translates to CASSLGTMVDEQFF.

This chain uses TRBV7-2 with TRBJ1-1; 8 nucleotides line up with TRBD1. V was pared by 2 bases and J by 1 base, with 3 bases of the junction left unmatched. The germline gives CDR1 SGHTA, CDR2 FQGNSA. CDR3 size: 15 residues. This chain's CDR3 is CASSLLGQENTEAFF. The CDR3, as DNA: TGTGCCAGCAGCTTATTGGGACAGGAGAACACTGAAGCTTTCTTT.